One and the same sample provided the 30 T cell receptor beta chains below, sequenced in a study of cytomegalovirus exposure and HLA in healthy donors. Both 60 Vbeta primers and 13 Jbeta primers went into the PCR. Sequencing was performed with immunoSEQ multiplex PCR; in TCRdb, only in-frame clones are kept and a portion is missing. The sample has approximately 150,000 clones, 60% to 80% seen once. Sequenced: PBMCs. The receptors derive from a male donor in good health and CMV-seronegative.

The rearrangement uses TRBV5-1 and TRBJ2-5; no reliable D call. From germline, CDR1 is SGHRS and CDR2 YFSETQ. This CDR3 has 13 residues. Trimming removed 0 bases from V and 1 base from J, with 4 bases in between. The CDR3 loop reads CASSLAVQETQYF. Written as DNA, the CDR3 is TGCGCCAGCAGCTTGGCCGTCCAAGAGACCCAGTACTTC.

The V and J genes are TRBV5-1 and TRBJ2-7; D perhaps matches TRBD2 (6 bases). The CDR3 sequence is 12 residues long. CDR1 is SGHRS and CDR2 is YFSETQ in the germline V gene. The V end was cut by 1 base, the J end by 6 bases, with 8 bases between. The CDR3 is CASSLRGSEQYF. DNA for the CDR3: TGCGCCAGCAGCTTGCGGGGGTCCGAGCAGTACTTC. Drawing the rest from reference TRBV5-1 and TRBJ2-7, the complete variable domain is KAGVTQTPRYLIKTRGQQVTLSCSPISGHRSVSWYQQTPGQGLQFLFEYFSETQRNKGNFPGRFSGRQFSNSRSEMNVSTLELGDSALYLCASSLRGSEQYFGPGTRLTVT.

V and J are TRBV29-1 and TRBJ2-7; possibly TRBD1 for D (7 bases). Germline CDR1 is SQVTM and CDR2 is ANQGSEA. The CDR3 is 13 residues long. With 6 bases removed from V and 4 bases from J, the gap between germline ends came to 16 bases. The CDR3 DNA follows: TGCAGCGTGGGGGAGTCAGGGGGGTACGAGCAGTACTTC. This codes for CSVGESGGYEQYF.

Note on this clone: This sample includes further DNA sequences coding for the same CDR3. The V call is TRBV5-1, the J call TRBJ2-1; weak D call: TRBD2 (6 bases). CDR1 is SGHRS, CDR2 YFSETQ, per germline. Trimming removed 0 bases at V and 0 bases at J, with 7 bases between. The CDR3 loop spans 15 amino acids. The CDR3 here is CASSLAGSSYNEQFF. For the CDR3, the DNA is TGCGCCAGCAGCTTGGCCGGGAGCTCCTACAATGAGCAGTTCTTC.

On this clone: The germline gene is not matched at one end of the junction; a read error may be the cause. V is TRBV6-5 and J is TRBJ1-4; D call uncertain. The CDR3 runs 14 residues. The germline gives CDR1 MNHEY, CDR2 SVGAGI. The CDR3 is CASSFGDKNEKLLF. CDR3 sequence (DNA): TGTGCCAGCAGTTTCGGCGACAAGAATGAAAAACTGCTTTTT.

This chain links TRBV6-6 with TRBJ2-5, with D maybe TRBD1 (5 bases). V was trimmed by 8 bases and J by 5 bases, leaving 18 bases between them. Germline V gives CDR1 MNHNY, CDR2 SVGAGI (reference sequence). The CDR3 sequence is 14 residues long. The CDR3 sequence is CASAWRRDSETQYF. The DNA of the CDR3 is TGTGCCAGCGCCTGGCGCAGAGACAGTGAGACCCAGTACTTC.

The chain is built from TRBV11-2 and TRBJ2-7, with 10 positions matching TRBD1. Unmatched junction bases numbered 0, after V lost 1 base and J lost 3 bases. Germline loops: CDR1 SGHAT, CDR2 FQNNGV. The CDR3 length is 14 residues. The CDR3 spells CASSLGTGGYEQYF. DNA of the CDR3: TGTGCCAGCAGCTTAGGGACAGGGGGCTACGAGCAGTACTTC.

V gene TRBV5-1 combines with J gene TRBJ2-1; the match to TRBD2 covers 13 bases. Germline V CDR1 and CDR2: SGHRS, YFSETQ. With 0 bases clipped from V and 6 bases from J, the junction kept 3 bases outside the gene matches. This CDR3 is built from 16 residues. CDR3 in DNA: TGCGCCAGCAGCTTGGGAAGGACTAGCGGGAGCAATGAGCAGTTCTTC. It yields the protein CASSLGRTSGSNEQFF.

The chain employs TRBV11-2 and TRBJ1-1; D gene ambiguous. Germline V gene sequence: CDR1 SGHAT, CDR2 FQNNGV. The CDR3 loop spans 15 amino acids. V was shortened by 5 bases and J by 1 base, with 14 bases between the two germline ends. CDR3 DNA: TGTGCCAGCAGCCTGACTAGAGCAGGGAACACTGAAGCTTTCTTT. Its translation: CASSLTRAGNTEAFF.

The rearrangement uses TRBV6-1 and TRBJ2-5; TRBD1 agrees at 9 bases. Germline V CDR1 and CDR2: MNHNS, SASEGT. The CDR3 loop spans 14 amino acids. V dropped 3 bases and J dropped 6; count of bases not matched to a gene: 5. Here the CDR3 reads CASSDPGQGKTQYF. DNA of the CDR3: TGTGCCAGCAGTGACCCGGGACAGGGCAAGACCCAGTACTTC.

This clone came up a few times. This chain uses TRBV4-1 with TRBJ1-1; 8 bases are a match to TRBD1. Trimming removed 4 bases from V and 2 bases from J; junction bases left unmatched: 3. From germline, CDR1 is MGHRA and CDR2 YSYEKL. CDR3 length: 14 residues. CDR3 residues: CASSLGQGNTEAFF. CDR3 nucleotide sequence: TGCGCCAGCAGCCTAGGACAGGGCAACACTGAAGCTTTCTTT.

The rearrangement joins TRBV4-1 to TRBJ2-3; 8 bases align to TRBD2. Per germline, CDR1 MGHRA and CDR2 YSYEKL. Trimming cost V 3 bases and J 2 bases; bases outside gene matches: 4. The CDR3 has 15 residues. The CDR3 here is CASSHFSGATDTQYF. In DNA, the CDR3 is TGCGCCAGCAGCCACTTTAGCGGGGCCACAGATACGCAGTATTTT.

Here the CDR3 DNA reads TGTGCCAGCTCACTGGACAGGGGGCAAGACACTGAAGCTTTCTTT. Translation gives CASSLDRGQDTEAFF. The V call is TRBV18, the J call TRBJ1-1; TRBD1 matches 11 bases. V lost 4 bases, J lost 3 bases, and 4 bases stayed unmatched. Germline V gives CDR1 KGHSH, CDR2 LQKENI. The CDR3 spans 15 residues.

V is TRBV5-1 and J is TRBJ2-1, with D possibly TRBD2 on 6 matching bases. The CDR3 sequence is 17 residues long. CDR1 and CDR2 from the germline V gene are SGHRS and YFSETQ. V shed 0 bases and J shed 0 bases, with 13 bases lying between them. The DNA for the CDR3 is TGCGCCAGCAGCTTGGCTATCGGAGCGGGCTCCTACAATGAGCAGTTCTTC. Translating gives CASSLAIGAGSYNEQFF.

This chain joins TRBV4-3 and TRBJ2-7; D not resolved. This CDR3 contains 14 residues. The germline CDR1 and CDR2 sequences are LGHNA and YSLEER. V lost 0 bases to trimming and J lost 9 bases, with 15 bases between them. The CDR3 coding sequence is TGCGCCAGCAGCCAAGATCAAGGAGTAGTTCGGCAGTACTTC. This gives the protein CASSQDQGVVRQYF.

The rearrangement links TRBV6-6 to TRBJ1-6; 8 nucleotides align to TRBD1. The ends lost 7 bases at V and 11 bases at J; junction bases unmatched: 10. The germline gives CDR1 MNHNY, CDR2 SVGAGI (reference sequence). The CDR3 extends over 14 amino acids. The CDR3 DNA is TGTGCCAGCACACTACTTACAGGGGGTGCACCCCTCCACTTT. This sequence encodes CASTLLTGGAPLHF.

The V call is TRBV9, the J call TRBJ2-1, with unresolved D. Germline V gene lookup returns CDR1 SGDLS and CDR2 YYNGEE. The CDR3 sequence is 16 residues long. V was pared by 0 bases and J by 0 bases, with 10 bases between. CDR3 nucleotides: TGTGCCAGCAGCGTAGACGGTTACAGCTCCTACAATGAGCAGTTCTTC. This sequence encodes CASSVDGYSSYNEQFF.

The J gene is TRBJ2-1, the V gene TRBV2; TRBD1 agrees at 9 bases. J lost 8 bases, V lost 7 bases, and 12 bases had no gene match. Germline V gene data show CDR1 as SNHLY and CDR2 as FYNNEI. This CDR3 contains 15 residues. The CDR3 sequence is CASNPAGTGRDEQFF. CDR3 nucleotide sequence: TGTGCCAGCAACCCCGCCGGGACAGGGAGGGATGAGCAGTTCTTC. Full variable domain (missing parts from reference TRBV2 and TRBJ2-1): EPEVTQTPSHQVTQMGQEVILRCVPISNHLYFYWYRQILGQKVEFLVSFYNNEISEKSEIFDDQFSVERPDGSNFTLKIRSTKLEDSAMYFCASNPAGTGRDEQFFGPGTRLTVL.

The V and J genes are TRBV28 and TRBJ1-3; perhaps TRBD1 as D (5 bases). The CDR3 is 13 amino acids. The V gene's germline CDR1 is MDHEN and CDR2 SYDVKM. Trimming took 9 bases from V and 4 from J, leaving 13 bases between them. The DNA for the CDR3 is TGTGCCAGTAGCGGGGGAGCGGGAAACACCATATATTTT. Amino acids: CASSGGAGNTIYF.

Comment on this clone: Other nucleotide sequences from this sample produce the same CDR3. The rearrangement uses TRBV9 and TRBJ2-7; D is possibly TRBD2 (5 bases). CDR3 length: 14 residues. V shed 0 bases and J shed 0 bases, with 7 bases lying between them. Germline CDR1 reads SGDLS; CDR2 reads YYNGEE. The CDR3 DNA sequence: TGTGCCAGCAGCGTAGGTGGGAGCTCCTACGAGCAGTACTTC. Its protein is CASSVGGSSYEQYF. The full variable domain, rest sourced from reference TRBV9 and TRBJ2-7, is DSGVTQTPKHLITATGQRVTLRCSPRSGDLSVYWYQQSLDQGLQFLIQYYNGEERAKGNILERFSAQQFPDLHSELNLSSLELGDSALYFCASSVGGSSYEQYFGPGTRLTVT.

The genes are TRBV5-4 and TRBJ1-6; D remains ambiguous. V was cut by 4 bases and J by 3 bases, with 8 bases left in between. Looked up from germline, CDR1 is SGHNT and CDR2 is YYREEE (reference sequence). The CDR3 is 14 amino acids. The DNA of the CDR3 is TGTGCCAGCAGCGGCAGGATCTATAATTCACCCCTCCACTTT. Translation: CASSGRIYNSPLHF.

The chain links TRBV14 to TRBJ1-1; weak D call: TRBD1 (6 bases). This CDR3 region has 13 residues. V was trimmed by 4 bases and J by 2 bases, leaving 8 bases between them. CDR1 is SGHDN and CDR2 is FVKESK in the germline V gene. In DNA, the CDR3 is TGTGCCAGCAGCCTGGGGACAAACACTGAAGCTTTCTTT. Translation: CASSLGTNTEAFF.

This chain uses TRBV6-5 with TRBJ1-1; D unclear. V dropped 5 bases and J dropped 6 bases, with 13 bases sitting between them. Germline CDR1 and CDR2: MNHEY and SVGAGI. This CDR3 is built from 13 residues. CDR3 region: CASSEGVGPEAFF. CDR3 sequence (DNA): TGTGCCAGCAGTGAGGGTGTAGGGCCTGAAGCTTTCTTT.

The gene calls are TRBV10-3 and TRBJ2-7, with 9 positions matching TRBD1. The CDR3 totals 14 residues. The junction had 9 bases not matched to a gene; V was cut back by 6 bases and J by 6 bases. The germline CDR1 and CDR2 sequences are ENHRY and SYGVKD. The CDR3 bases are TGTGCCATCAGCGGGACAGGGTGGCCTCGCGAGCAGTACTTC. Protein sequence: CAISGTGWPREQYF.

The chain joins TRBV5-6 to TRBJ2-5; 8 bases match TRBD2. The germline gives CDR1 SGHDT, CDR2 YYEEEE. V dropped 4 bases and J dropped 5; count of bases not matched to a gene: 10. The CDR3 runs to 15 residues. The chain's CDR3 is CASSRGRTNGETQYF. CDR3 sequence (DNA): TGTGCCAGCAGCCGCGGGAGGACAAACGGGGAGACCCAGTACTTC.

The J gene is TRBJ2-5, the V gene TRBV5-8; D perhaps matches TRBD2 (6 bases). The CDR3 runs to 12 residues. V was pared by 2 bases and J by 5 bases, with 7 bases between. Germline CDR1 SGHTS, CDR2 YDEGEE. DNA for the CDR3: TGTGCCAGCAGCTTTGGGGGGGAGACCCAGTACTTC. It is translated as CASSFGGETQYF.

The rearrangement joins TRBV27 to TRBJ2-5; unclear D gene. The tail of the sequence fits TRBJ2-7 better, so the J call may be wrong. This CDR3 spans 11 amino acids. Germline CDR1 is MNHEY and CDR2 is SMNVEV (reference sequence). CDR3 residues: CASSLLGEQYF. DNA for the CDR3: TGTGCCAGCAGTTTATTGGGCGAGCAGTACTTC.

The genes are TRBV7-6 and TRBJ1-2; 10 bases match TRBD1. CDR1 and CDR2 from the germline V gene are SGHVS and FNYEAQ. The V and J ends lost 5 bases and 3 bases, in that order; junction bases with no gene match: 6. The CDR3 sequence is 15 residues long. CDR3: CASSEGQGSHYGYTF. The CDR3 DNA sequence: TGTGCCAGCAGCGAGGGACAGGGGTCTCACTATGGCTACACCTTC.

The chain combines TRBV5-4 with TRBJ2-5, with 8 nucleotides matching TRBD2. J gave up 9 bases and V 3 bases, and 16 bases lay outside the gene matches. The CDR3 has 16 amino acids. In germline, CDR1 is SGHNT, CDR2 YYREEE (reference sequence). This CDR3 is CASSSRLTRAGGAQYF. The CDR3 nucleotides read TGTGCCAGCAGCTCCCGCCTTACACGCGCCGGGGGGGCCCAGTACTTC. Drawing the rest from reference TRBV5-4 and TRBJ2-5, the complete variable domain is ETGVTQSPTHLIKTRGQQVTLRCSSQSGHNTVSWYQQALGQGPQFIFQYYREEENGRGNFPPRFSGLQFPNYSSELNVNALELDDSALYLCASSSRLTRAGGAQYFGPGTRLLVL.

The chain joins TRBV5-6 to TRBJ2-7; 10 bases are a match to TRBD2. The V gene's germline CDR1 is SGHDT and CDR2 YYEEEE. The CDR3 is 16 residues long. Trimming took 6 bases from V and 1 from J; bases not matched to a gene: 10. This CDR3 is CASNRRLAGRSYEQYF. DNA of the CDR3: TGTGCCAGCAATAGGAGACTAGCGGGTCGATCCTACGAGCAGTACTTC.